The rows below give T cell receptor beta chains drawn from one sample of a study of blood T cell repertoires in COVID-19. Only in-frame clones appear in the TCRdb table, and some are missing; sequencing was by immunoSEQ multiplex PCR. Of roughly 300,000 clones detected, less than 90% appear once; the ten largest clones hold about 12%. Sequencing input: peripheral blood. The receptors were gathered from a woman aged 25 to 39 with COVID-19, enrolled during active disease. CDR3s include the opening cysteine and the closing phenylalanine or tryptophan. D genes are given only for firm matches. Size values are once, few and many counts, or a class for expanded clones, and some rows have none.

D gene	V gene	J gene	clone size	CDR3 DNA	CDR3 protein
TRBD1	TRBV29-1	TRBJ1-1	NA	TGCAGCGTTGAAGACCTTAGGACAGGCGGCGCTGAAGCTTTCTTT	CSVEDLRTGGAEAFF
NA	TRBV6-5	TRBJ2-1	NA	TGTGCCAGCACCCCGGGATACCTTAAAGGGGGTGAGCAGTTCTTC	CASTPGYLKGGEQFF
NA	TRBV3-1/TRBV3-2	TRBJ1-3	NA	TGTGCCAGCAGCCAAGTCGCGGCAGAGAGCCATTTCTCTGGAAACACCATATATTTT	CASSQVAAESHFSGNTIYF
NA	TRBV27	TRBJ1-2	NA	TGTGCCAGCAGTTTGTGGGGGGATCGAGGCTATGGCTACACCTTC	CASSLWGDRGYGYTF
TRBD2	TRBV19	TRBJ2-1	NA	TGTGCCAGTAGTATCGGGATATTGGGGCGGGGGGAGATATACAATGAGCAGTTCTTC	CASSIGILGRGEIYNEQFF
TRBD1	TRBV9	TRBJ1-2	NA	TGTGCCAGCAGCGTAGGACAGGGGGGGAGTTGGTATGGCTACACCTTC	CASSVGQGGSWYGYTF
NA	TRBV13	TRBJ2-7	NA	TGTGCCAGCAGCTTAGGCCTTTCGGGAGAGCAGTACTTC	CASSLGLSGEQYF
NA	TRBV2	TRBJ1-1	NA	TGTGCCAGGGACTTTCGAATGAACACTGAAGCTTTCTTT	CARDFRMNTEAFF
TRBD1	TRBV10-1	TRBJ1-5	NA	TGCGCCAGCAGCCAGGGGGCTAATCAGCCCCAGCATTTT	CASSQGANQPQHF
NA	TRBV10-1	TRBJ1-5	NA	TGCGCCAGCCCACGTTCCGGGGGAACTCAGCCCCAGCATTTT	CASPRSGGTQPQHF
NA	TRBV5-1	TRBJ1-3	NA	TGCGCCAGCAGCTTATTTACTGGAAACACCATATATTTT	CASSLFTGNTIYF
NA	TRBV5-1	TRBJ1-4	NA	TGCGCCAGCAGCCCTATCACAGGGAGCCCTAATGAAAAACTGTTTTTT	CASSPITGSPNEKLFF
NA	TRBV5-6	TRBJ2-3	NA	TGTGCCAGCAGCTTGGGCCAGGGAGATACGCAGTATTTT	CASSLGQGDTQYF
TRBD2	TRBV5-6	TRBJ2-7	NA	TGTGCCAGCAGCCCGAGGACTAGCGGGACATACTCCTACGAGCAGTACTTC	CASSPRTSGTYSYEQYF
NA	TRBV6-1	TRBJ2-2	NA	TGTGCCAGCAGTGATTATTTCTCCGGGAACACCGGGGAGCTGTTTTTT	CASSDYFSGNTGELFF
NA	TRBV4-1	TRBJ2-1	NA	TGCGCCAGCAGCCCCACAGGGTGGAATGAGCAGTTCTTC	CASSPTGWNEQFF
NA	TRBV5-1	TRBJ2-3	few	TGCGCCAGCGCCGTCGTGAGGACAGATACGCAGTATTTT	CASAVVRTDTQYF
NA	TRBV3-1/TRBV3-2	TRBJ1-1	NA	TGTGCCAGCAGCCAAGATCCTGCGGGCTACACTGAAGCTTTCTTT	CASSQDPAGYTEAFF
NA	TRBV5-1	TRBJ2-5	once	TGCGCCAGCAGGAATCGCGGCCAAGAGACCCAGTACTTC	CASRNRGQETQYF
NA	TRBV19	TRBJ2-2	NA	TGTGCCAGTAGATTGGTATCGTGGCAGGACGGGGAGCTGTTTTTT	CASRLVSWQDGELFF
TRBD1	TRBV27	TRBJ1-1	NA	TGTGCCAGCAGTCTAGACAGGGGGGGAACTGAAGCTTTCTTT	CASSLDRGGTEAFF
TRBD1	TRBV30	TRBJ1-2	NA	TGTGCCTGGGACAGGGCGGCGTCTGGCTACACCTTC	CAWDRAASGYTF
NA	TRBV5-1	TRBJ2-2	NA	TGCGCCAGCAGCTTTCGGACACCGAACACCGGGGAGCTGTTTTTT	CASSFRTPNTGELFF
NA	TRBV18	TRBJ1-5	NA	TGTGCCAGCTCACCCCGGGGAGGGCGAGGCAATCAGCCCCAGCATTTT	CASSPRGGRGNQPQHF
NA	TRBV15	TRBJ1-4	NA	TGTGCCACCAGCAGCACCCCAGGGAGCGGGGTTAATGAAAAACTGTTTTTT	CATSSTPGSGVNEKLFF
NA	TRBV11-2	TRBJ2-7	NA	TGTGCCAGCAGCAGATCAGGGGCCGTTGGGTACGAGCAGTACTTC	CASSRSGAVGYEQYF
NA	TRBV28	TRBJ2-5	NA	TGTGCCAGCAGTGCACCCTGGGCCGCAGAGACCCAGTACTTC	CASSAPWAAETQYF
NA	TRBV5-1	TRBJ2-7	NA	TGCGCCAGCAGCCGTGATCCATCTCTAGGGCAGTACTTC	CASSRDPSLGQYF
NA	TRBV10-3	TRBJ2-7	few	TGTGCCATCAGTGACTCAGGGGTTCTCCACGAGCAGTACTTC	CAISDSGVLHEQYF
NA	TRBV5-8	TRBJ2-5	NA	TGTGCCAGCAGCCGGAGGAGGCAGGAGACCCAGTACTTC	CASSRRRQETQYF
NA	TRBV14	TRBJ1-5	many	TGTGCCAGCAGCCAAGAAAGGGAGGGAGGGCCCCAGCCCCAGCATTTT	CASSQEREGGPQPQHF
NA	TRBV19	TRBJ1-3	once	TGTGCCAGTAGTAACAGGCGAACCTCTGGAAACACCATATATTTT	CASSNRRTSGNTIYF
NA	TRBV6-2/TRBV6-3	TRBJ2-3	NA	TGTGCCAGCAGCGAAACCGGGGCAGATACGCAGTATTTT	CASSETGADTQYF
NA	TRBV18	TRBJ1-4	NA	TGTGCCAGCTCACCGGGTAGCGGCGAAAAACTGTTTTTT	CASSPGSGEKLFF
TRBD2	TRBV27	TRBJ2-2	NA	TGTGCCAGCCGAGCGGGGGCCTACACCGGGGAGCTGTTTTTT	CASRAGAYTGELFF